This entry lists 30 T cell receptor beta chains sequenced from one sample in a study of cytomegalovirus exposure and HLA in healthy donors. PCR employed 60 Vbeta and 13 Jbeta primers. The assay was immunoSEQ multiplex PCR, and TCRdb's table has in-frame clones only and misses some. The table includes over 120,000 clones, about 80% detected once. The specimen was PBMCs. The receptor source for this set is a man aged 25-40 years in good health and CMV-seropositive.

Comments on this clone: Its ends do not fully match the called genes, so a read error is possible. This chain uses TRBV19 with TRBJ2-3, with 11 nucleotides matching TRBD2. The CDR3 covers 16 residues. Germline lookup yields CDR1 LNHDA and CDR2 SQIVND (reference sequence). The chain's CDR3 is CATKPSSGGPADTLYF. CDR3 nucleotides: TGTGCCACCAAACCTTCTAGCGGGGGGCCGGCAGATACGCTGTATTTT.

V is TRBV23-1 and J is TRBJ2-1; 8 positions agree with TRBD2. TRBV23-1 is an ORF; its function is uncertain. The CDR3 is made up of 16 amino acids. Trimming removed 0 bases from V and 8 bases from J; junction bases left unmatched: 9. The CDR3 sequence is CASSQSRLACRYEQFF. The CDR3 DNA sequence: TGCGCCAGCAGTCAATCTAGACTAGCGTGTCGTTATGAGCAGTTCTTC.

V is TRBV7-6 and J is TRBJ2-7; possibly TRBD1 for D (5 bases). This CDR3 is built from 13 residues. Trimming took 0 bases from V and 5 from J, leaving 8 bases between them. Germline V gives CDR1 SGHVS, CDR2 FNYEAQ. The CDR3 bases are TGTGCCAGCAGCTTAGCTCCGACAGACGAGCAGTACTTC. Translation: CASSLAPTDEQYF.

The chain is built from TRBV19 and TRBJ1-1, with D unclear. The CDR3 runs to 18 residues. Germline assignment: CDR1 LNHDA and CDR2 SQIVND (reference sequence). V lost 5 bases and J 0 bases, leaving 22 bases between the germline ends. The CDR3 sequence is CASSPSKVLGVMNTEAFF. The CDR3 region has the DNA TGTGCCAGTAGTCCCTCCAAGGTTCTGGGAGTTATGAACACTGAAGCTTTCTTT. Looking up the rest from reference TRBV19 and TRBJ1-1 gives the full variable domain: DGGITQSPKYLFRKEGQNVTLSCEQNLNHDAMYWYRQDPGQGLRLIYYSQIVNDFQKGDIAEGYSVSREKKESFPLTVTSAQKNPTAFYLCASSPSKVLGVMNTEAFFGQGTRLTVV.

V gene TRBV21-1 combines with J gene TRBJ2-7; no DNA check was done on the table's D call, TRBD1. TRBV21-1 counts as a pseudogene. The CDR3 is 15 amino acids. Here the CDR3 DNA reads TGTGCCAGGAGCAGGAGGGACAGACAAGTCTACGAGCAGTACTTC. It translates to CARSRRDRQVYEQYF.

The rearrangement uses TRBV27 and TRBJ1-6; 8 nucleotides align to TRBD1. Germline lookup yields CDR1 MNHEY and CDR2 SMNVEV (reference sequence). V was pared by 7 bases and J by 8 bases, with 1 base of the junction left unmatched. The CDR3 is made up of 12 amino acids. DNA of the CDR3: TGTGCCAGCACGACAGGGGATTCACCCCTCCACTTT. This gives the protein CASTTGDSPLHF.

The chain carries TRBV4-1 and TRBJ2-7, with 9 bases fitting TRBD2. Germline loops: CDR1 MGHRA, CDR2 YSYEKL. This CDR3 region has 16 residues. Trimming at V came to 0 bases and at J to 5 bases, leaving 8 bases not matched to a gene. For the CDR3, the DNA is TGCGCCAGCAGCCAAGATCCAGCGGGAGGTTCAAACGAGCAGTACTTC. This codes for CASSQDPAGGSNEQYF.

The chain has TRBV19 and TRBJ2-7; TRBD2 matches 9 bases. The CDR3 is 15 amino acids. V gave up 3 bases and J gave up 1 base; unmatched junction bases: 4. The germline V gene has CDR1 LNHDA and CDR2 SQIVND (reference sequence). The CDR3 reads CASSMAAGGSYEQYF. CDR3 DNA sequence: TGTGCCAGTAGTATGGCCGCGGGAGGGTCCTACGAGCAGTACTTC.

CDR3 coding DNA: TGTGCCAGCAGGGACAGGTTGAACACTGAAGCTTTCTTT. Translation gives CASRDRLNTEAFF. The chain carries TRBV6-6 and TRBJ1-1; 7 bases map to TRBD1. This CDR3 is 13 amino acids long. With 6 bases clipped from V and 0 bases from J, the junction kept 1 base outside the gene matches. From germline, CDR1 is MNHNY and CDR2 SVGAGI (reference sequence).

The chain combines TRBV5-8 with TRBJ1-1; D uncertain. Germline CDR1 SGHTS, CDR2 YDEGEE. V shed 2 bases and J shed 4 bases, with 12 bases lying between them. The CDR3 sequence is 14 residues long. The CDR3 sequence is CASSFGRLGTEAFF. The CDR3 nucleotides read TGTGCCAGCAGCTTCGGCAGGTTAGGCACTGAAGCTTTCTTT. The whole variable domain, filled in from reference TRBV5-8 and TRBJ1-1, reads EAGVTQSPTHLIKTRGQQATLRCSPISGHTSVYWYQQALGLGLQFLLWYDEGEERNRGNFPPRFSGRQFPNYSSELNVNALELEDSALYLCASSFGRLGTEAFFGQGTRLTVV.

The chain carries TRBV14 and TRBJ2-7, with unresolved D. Germline CDR1 reads SGHDN; CDR2 reads FVKESK. Trimming stripped 1 base from V and 2 bases from J, with 6 bases between. This CDR3 has 13 residues. The CDR3 loop reads CASSQGLPYEQYF. In nucleotides, the CDR3 is TGTGCCAGCAGCCAAGGGCTTCCCTACGAGCAGTACTTC.

Only one count was recorded for this clone. The chain uses TRBV9 and TRBJ2-2; TRBD2 agrees at 11 bases. Germline V gene data show CDR1 as SGDLS and CDR2 as YYNGEE. With V trimmed by 0 bases and J by 3 bases, 10 bases remained unmatched. This CDR3 region has 19 residues. CDR3 nucleotide sequence: TGTGCCAGCAGCGTAGGGGCTAGCGGGAGGAGGGCGGACACCGGGGAGCTGTTTTTT. Translating gives CASSVGASGRRADTGELFF.

The count of this clone is one. The chain joins TRBV11-3 to TRBJ2-1; 11 positions agree with TRBD2. The CDR3 has 19 amino acids. Germline trimming cut 0 bases from V and 7 bases from J; bases unmatched to any gene: 14. The V gene's germline CDR1 is SGHNT and CDR2 YENEEA. The CDR3 region is CASSLEQVAGGPTWNEQFF. CDR3 in DNA: TGTGCCAGCAGCTTAGAGCAGGTAGCGGGAGGGCCAACGTGGAATGAGCAGTTCTTC.

The chain has TRBV18 and TRBJ2-7; 9 bases are a match to TRBD1. In germline, CDR1 is KGHSH, CDR2 LQKENI. Trimming at V came to 5 bases and at J to 3 bases, leaving 2 bases not matched to a gene. The CDR3 sequence is 13 residues long. This CDR3 is CASSLGQGYEQYF. The CDR3 nucleotides are TGTGCCAGCTCATTGGGACAGGGCTACGAGCAGTACTTC.

The chain joins TRBV5-1 to TRBJ2-5, with 7 nucleotides matching TRBD1. The last part of the DNA fits TRBJ2-7 better; the J call may be wrong. The CDR3 has 16 residues. CDR1 is SGHRS, CDR2 YFSETQ, per germline. The CDR3: CASSPGTAAFSYEQYF. As DNA, the CDR3 is TGCGCCAGCAGCCCAGGGACAGCCGCGTTTTCCTACGAGCAGTACTTC.

The chain employs TRBV4-1 and TRBJ2-3, with 12 bases that match TRBD2. Per germline, CDR1 MGHRA and CDR2 YSYEKL. CDR3 size: 15 residues. With V trimmed by 4 bases and J by 2 bases, 1 base remained unmatched. The CDR3: CASSRTSGDTDTQYF. The DNA for the CDR3 is TGCGCCAGCAGCCGGACTAGCGGGGACACAGATACGCAGTATTTT.

This chain links TRBV23-1 with TRBJ2-4; 9 bases are a match to TRBD2. TRBV23-1 is assigned to the ORF class and has an uncertain function. CDR3 length equals 17 residues. V was pared by 11 bases and J by 1 base, with 15 bases of the junction left unmatched. In DNA form, the CDR3 reads TGCGCCTGGGACGGAGACCAGCGGGGGGTGGCCAAAAACATTCAGTACTTC. Its protein is CAWDGDQRGVAKNIQYF.

V usage is TRBV28 and J usage is TRBJ2-1, with D possibly TRBD2 on 6 matching bases. Trimming shortened V by 3 bases and J by 2 bases, and 8 bases separated the two germline ends. The germline CDR1 and CDR2 sequences are MDHEN and SYDVKM. This CDR3 region has 14 residues. Here the CDR3 reads CASSFGLPYNEQFF. The CDR3 region has the DNA TGTGCCAGCAGTTTTGGACTACCCTACAATGAGCAGTTCTTC.

This chain connects TRBV28 to TRBJ1-2; D possibly corresponds to TRBD1 (6 bases). CDR3 length equals 14 residues. CDR1 and CDR2 (germline): MDHEN, SYDVKM. Trimming took 2 bases from V and 3 from J, leaving 10 bases between them. CDR3 protein: CASSLGRGDYGYTF. The CDR3 coding sequence is TGTGCCAGCAGTTTAGGCAGGGGAGACTATGGCTACACCTTC.

The genes are TRBV4-1 and TRBJ2-1; 12 bases are shared with TRBD2. The CDR3 totals 16 residues. Germline V gene sequence: CDR1 MGHRA, CDR2 YSYEKL. V lost 1 base, J lost 8 bases, and 6 bases stayed unmatched. CDR3 region: CASSQGPSGGVYEQFF. In DNA, the CDR3 is TGCGCCAGCAGCCAAGGTCCTAGCGGGGGGGTCTATGAGCAGTTCTTC.

The V gene is TRBV7-9, the J gene TRBJ2-1, with a weak D call TRBD2 (6 bases). Germline V CDR1 and CDR2: SEHNR, FQNEAQ (reference sequence). V was shortened by 1 base and J by 15 bases, with 16 bases between the two germline ends. The CDR3 spans 13 residues. The CDR3: CASSLDLEGLGFF. The CDR3 DNA sequence: TGTGCCAGCAGCTTAGACCTTGAGGGACTGGGGTTCTTC. Filled out from reference TRBV7-9 and TRBJ2-1, the complete variable domain reads DTGVSQNPRHKITKRGQNVTFRCDPISEHNRLYWYRQTLGQGPEFLTYFQNEAQLEKSRLLSDRFSAERPKGSFSTLEIQRTEQGDSAMYLCASSLDLEGLGFFGPGTRLTVL.

The rearrangement uses TRBV5-1 and TRBJ1-3, with TRBD1 identical over 9 bases. The CDR3 sequence is 16 residues long. Looked up from germline, CDR1 is SGHRS and CDR2 is YFSETQ. Losses at the gene ends were 4 bases for V and 4 bases for J; bases not matched to a gene: 9. The CDR3 reads CASSPTGGVRGNTIYF. DNA for the CDR3: TGCGCCAGCAGCCCGACAGGGGGGGTTCGCGGAAACACCATATATTTT.

The chain combines TRBV27 with TRBJ2-2, with 11 bases that match TRBD2. Germline V gives CDR1 MNHEY, CDR2 SMNVEV (reference sequence). The CDR3 loop spans 19 amino acids. After removal of 7 bases from V and 4 bases from J, the junction contained 17 bases not matched to a gene. The CDR3, as DNA: TGTGCCAGCAAGATCCCGGGACTAGCGGATCCTCTGGGCACCGGGGAGCTGTTTTTT. It translates to CASKIPGLADPLGTGELFF.

This chain connects TRBV13 to TRBJ1-6, with 8 bases fitting TRBD1. The ends lost 0 bases at V and 5 bases at J; junction bases unmatched: 3. Germline V gene data show CDR1 as PRHDT and CDR2 as FYEKMQ (reference sequence). CDR3 length: 16 amino acids. CDR3 in DNA: TGTGCCAGCAGCTTAGGGCCAGGGGGCCATAATTCACCCCTCCACTTT. This codes for CASSLGPGGHNSPLHF.

The table lists this clone with a count of one. This chain links TRBV10-1 with TRBJ2-3; 11 bases match TRBD2. The CDR3 sequence is 15 residues long. Trimming took 3 bases from V and 1 from J; bases not matched to a gene: 0. Germline lookup yields CDR1 WNHNN and CDR2 SYGVQD (reference sequence). The CDR3 spells CASSELAGGTDTQYF. In nucleotides, the CDR3 is TGCGCCAGCAGTGAACTAGCGGGGGGCACAGATACGCAGTATTTT.

V and J are TRBV5-1 and TRBJ2-7, with a weak D call TRBD2 (7 bases). The CDR3 is 15 amino acids. V gave up 0 bases and J gave up 6 bases, with 16 bases separating them. Germline CDR1 SGHRS, CDR2 YFSETQ. This chain's CDR3 is CASSLEVGGGFEQYF. The CDR3 bases are TGCGCCAGCAGCTTGGAAGTGGGGGGGGGCTTCGAGCAGTACTTC.

This clone was picked up one time. The rearrangement links TRBV27 to TRBJ2-7; D unclear. V was cut by 0 bases and J by 5 bases, with 8 bases left in between. Germline V lookup: CDR1 MNHEY, CDR2 SMNVEV (reference sequence). The CDR3 runs to 13 residues. The CDR3 reads CASSLSLENEQYF. CDR3 nucleotides: TGTGCCAGCAGTTTATCCCTCGAGAACGAGCAGTACTTC.

This clone was recorded only once. This chain uses TRBV5-6 with TRBJ2-7; a possible D gene is TRBD2 (6 bases). The ends were cut back, 3 bases at V and 4 bases at J, with 11 bases in the middle. In germline, CDR1 is SGHDT, CDR2 YYEEEE. The CDR3 is 13 amino acids. CDR3 amino acids: CASSSGLAYEQYF. DNA for the CDR3: TGTGCCAGCAGCTCGGGGCTAGCGTACGAGCAGTACTTC. The full variable domain, its missing parts supplied by reference TRBV5-6 and TRBJ2-7, is DAGVTQSPTHLIKTRGQQVTLRCSPKSGHDTVSWYQQALGQGPQFIFQYYEEEERQRGNFPDRFSGHQFPNYSSELNVNALLLGDSALYLCASSSGLAYEQYFGPGTRLTVT.

The chain is built from TRBV5-6 and TRBJ2-2; 7 bases fit TRBD1. The germline CDR1 and CDR2 sequences are SGHDT and YYEEEE. The V and J ends lost 1 base and 3 bases, in that order; junction bases with no gene match: 6. This CDR3 region has 16 residues. The CDR3 bases are TGTGCCAGCAGCTTGTTCCGCCAGGGGGACACCGGGGAGCTGTTTTTT. It specifies CASSLFRQGDTGELFF.

This sequence joins TRBV19 and TRBJ1-3, with D possibly matching TRBD1 (6 bases). The CDR3 runs 16 residues. The V end was cut by 7 bases, the J end by 0 bases, with 16 bases between. Germline CDR1 LNHDA, CDR2 SQIVND (reference sequence). This CDR3 is CASIPTGARSGNTIYF. CDR3 sequence (DNA): TGTGCCAGTATCCCGACAGGAGCCCGCTCTGGAAACACCATATATTTT. Complete variable domain (other parts from reference TRBV19 and TRBJ1-3): DGGITQSPKYLFRKEGQNVTLSCEQNLNHDAMYWYRQDPGQGLRLIYYSQIVNDFQKGDIAEGYSVSREKKESFPLTVTSAQKNPTAFYLCASIPTGARSGNTIYFGEGSWLTVV.